These 22 T cell receptor beta chains were all obtained from the same sample, sequenced in a study of cytomegalovirus exposure and HLA in healthy donors. The PCR ran on 60 Vbeta and 13 Jbeta primers. The method was immunoSEQ multiplex PCR; TCRdb's version includes in-frame clones alone and lacks a portion of them. This table holds 95,000 to 150,000 clones, 60% to 85% found once. Sequenced: PBMCs. The receptors were sampled from a woman aged 40 to 55 in good health and CMV-seropositive.

V usage is TRBV6-1 and J usage is TRBJ2-2; 7 bases fit TRBD2. CDR3 length: 14 amino acids. With V trimmed by 3 bases and J by 6 bases, 4 bases remained unmatched. Per germline, CDR1 MNHNS and CDR2 SASEGT. As DNA, the CDR3 is TGTGCCAGCAGTGATGGCGGGGGATCCGGGGAGCTGTTTTTT. It encodes CASSDGGGSGELFF.

This clone was observed a single time. The chain employs TRBV15 and TRBJ1-5, with a tentative D call TRBD1 (5 bases). V lost 2 bases and J 6 bases, leaving 11 bases between the germline ends. The germline gives CDR1 LNHNV, CDR2 YYDKDF (reference sequence). CDR3 size: 14 residues. The CDR3 sequence is CATSRTQGSQPQHF. For the CDR3, the DNA is TGTGCCACCAGCAGAACTCAGGGTAGTCAGCCCCAGCATTTT.

This chain connects TRBV19 to TRBJ2-1; maybe TRBD1 (6 bases). V dropped 3 bases and J dropped 2 bases, with 11 bases sitting between them. This CDR3 is 15 amino acids long. Germline loops: CDR1 LNHDA, CDR2 SQIVND (reference sequence). DNA of the CDR3: TGTGCCAGTAGTATGCAGGGGCCCGCCTACAATGAGCAGTTCTTC. Translation gives CASSMQGPAYNEQFF.

The rearrangement uses TRBV2 and TRBJ1-3; 7 nucleotides agree with TRBD1. The CDR3 consists of 13 residues. Germline lookup yields CDR1 SNHLY and CDR2 FYNNEI. The V segment lost 4 bases and the J segment 5 bases; nucleotides outside the gene matches: 2. The CDR3 reads CASSVRGRNTIYF. CDR3 in DNA: TGTGCCAGCAGTGTCAGGGGGAGAAACACCATATATTTT.

This clone was recorded once. The chain combines TRBV5-4 with TRBJ2-5; 10 bases line up with TRBD2. Trimming cost V 0 bases and J 6 bases; bases outside gene matches: 14. The CDR3 is 18 amino acids. Germline lookup yields CDR1 SGHNT and CDR2 YYREEE (reference sequence). CDR3 in DNA: TGTGCCAGCAGCTTGGGGGCCCCCATAGCGGGGGGCGGCAAGACCCAGTACTTC. Protein product: CASSLGAPIAGGGKTQYF.

In DNA form, the CDR3 reads TGTGCCAGCAGCCCAGGGACAGGTTTTTTGGGGCAGTATTTT. Amino acids: CASSPGTGFLGQYF. The chain has TRBV11-2 and TRBJ2-3, with 8 bases matching TRBD1. CDR1 is SGHAT, CDR2 FQNNGV, per germline. J lost 11 bases, V lost 5 bases, and 12 bases had no gene match. This CDR3 has 14 residues.

The chain joins TRBV27 to TRBJ2-1; D remains ambiguous. Trimming cost V 3 bases and J 0 bases, with 12 bases left between them. CDR1 and CDR2 from the germline V gene are MNHEY and SMNVEV (reference sequence). This CDR3 has 16 residues. Written as DNA, the CDR3 is TGTGCCAGCAGTTTGCTGGGCAGTAGCTCCTACAATGAGCAGTTCTTC. Translating it yields CASSLLGSSSYNEQFF.

The genes are TRBV5-1 and TRBJ1-4; tentatively, D is TRBD1 (6 bases). CDR1 and CDR2 from the germline V gene are SGHRS and YFSETQ. V gave up 3 bases and J gave up 4 bases, with 10 bases separating them. The CDR3 length is 14 residues. The DNA for the CDR3 is TGCGCCAGCAGCTACAGGGAGGGTAATGAAAAACTGTTTTTT. Amino acids: CASSYREGNEKLFF.

The V gene is TRBV11-2, the J gene TRBJ2-5, with 7 nucleotides matching TRBD1. V dropped 5 bases and J dropped 4; count of bases not matched to a gene: 13. CDR1 SGHAT and CDR2 FQNNGV come from the germline V gene. This CDR3 comprises 16 residues. The CDR3 region is CASSLGQARASETQYF. The CDR3 DNA sequence: TGTGCCAGCAGCCTCGGACAGGCAAGGGCATCAGAGACCCAGTACTTC.

This clone was observed a handful of times. The CDR3 sequence is CASSPGPRTGGNQPQHF. The CDR3 coding sequence is TGCGCCAGCAGCCCCGGCCCTCGGACAGGCGGCAATCAGCCCCAGCATTTT. This chain joins TRBV5-1 and TRBJ1-5, with 7 bases that match TRBD1. With V trimmed by 4 bases and J by 2 bases, 12 bases remained unmatched. In germline, CDR1 is SGHRS, CDR2 YFSETQ. The CDR3 covers 17 residues.

The genes are TRBV7-9 and TRBJ1-4, with TRBD1 identical over 9 bases. This CDR3 has 16 amino acids. With 5 bases clipped from V and 6 bases from J, the junction kept 10 bases outside the gene matches. Germline V gene data show CDR1 as SEHNR and CDR2 as FQNEAQ (reference sequence). CDR3 loop: CASSAQYRGPYEKLFF. The CDR3 DNA is TGTGCCAGCAGCGCGCAATACAGGGGGCCTTATGAAAAACTGTTTTTT.

V gene TRBV7-9 combines with J gene TRBJ2-1; 7 nucleotides align to TRBD2. Trimming cost V 1 base and J 5 bases; bases outside gene matches: 14. The CDR3 has 18 amino acids. Germline lookup yields CDR1 SEHNR and CDR2 FQNEAQ (reference sequence). The CDR3 DNA follows: TGTGCCAGCAGCTTAGAGAAGTTGGCGGGAGTTCGTAACAATGAGCAGTTCTTC. It specifies CASSLEKLAGVRNNEQFF.

The chain joins TRBV14 to TRBJ2-7, with 11 bases lining up with TRBD2. CDR1 is SGHDN, CDR2 FVKESK, per germline. The CDR3 runs to 15 residues. V lost 4 bases to trimming and J lost 5 bases; unmatched junction nucleotides: 7. The DNA for the CDR3 is TGTGCCAGCAGCCCTACTAGCGGGGGTTTCCACGAGCAGTACTTC. As protein: CASSPTSGGFHEQYF.

This rearrangement joins TRBV5-6 to TRBJ2-4; 11 positions agree with TRBD1. Per the germline V gene, CDR1 is SGHDT and CDR2 is YYEEEE. V gave up 0 bases and J gave up 8 bases; unmatched junction bases: 4. The CDR3 consists of 15 residues. The CDR3 spells CASSLGGTGGYIQYF. The CDR3 region has the DNA TGTGCCAGCAGCTTGGGGGGGACAGGGGGTTACATTCAGTACTTC.

V usage is TRBV27 and J usage is TRBJ1-3; D is undetermined. The germline CDR1 and CDR2 sequences are MNHEY and SMNVEV (reference sequence). The CDR3 has 16 residues. Trimming removed 3 bases from V and 0 bases from J, with 12 bases in between. Here the CDR3 DNA reads TGTGCCAGCAGTTTCTCCCATCCGGGCTCTGGAAACACCATATATTTT. Its protein is CASSFSHPGSGNTIYF.

The chain has TRBV6-5 and TRBJ1-2; TRBD1 agrees at 9 bases. Per germline, CDR1 MNHEY and CDR2 SVGAGI. The length of the CDR3 is 13 residues. The V and J ends lost 5 bases and 4 bases, in that order; junction bases with no gene match: 2. CDR3 in DNA: TGTGCCAGCAGTCTACAGGGGGCCTATGGCTACACCTTC. Its protein product is CASSLQGAYGYTF.

This clone was detected once. This CDR3 reads CSATLQGEAFF. CDR3 DNA sequence: TGCAGCGCTACTCTTCAGGGTGAAGCTTTCTTT. The chain recombines TRBV29-1 with TRBJ1-1; a weak D match, TRBD1 (5 bases). V lost 7 bases, J lost 7 bases, and 13 bases lay in between. The CDR3 consists of 11 residues. Germline V gene data show CDR1 as SQVTM and CDR2 as ANQGSEA.

The chain links TRBV4-1 to TRBJ1-2, with a possible D match to TRBD1 (5 bases). There are 14 residues in the CDR3. Germline loops: CDR1 MGHRA, CDR2 YSYEKL. The V end was cut by 2 bases, the J end by 5 bases, with 12 bases between. CDR3 in amino acids: CASSQNQGGYGYTF. The CDR3 nucleotides are TGCGCCAGCAGCCAAAACCAGGGAGGGTATGGCTACACCTTC.

Many counts were recorded for this clone. This rearrangement joins TRBV7-2 to TRBJ2-3; D not certain. Trimming removed 7 bases from V and 5 bases from J, with 4 bases in between. This CDR3 region has 10 residues. The germline V gene has CDR1 SGHTA and CDR2 FQGNSA. The CDR3 spells CASIRDTQYF. The DNA for the CDR3 is TGTGCCAGCATCCGAGATACGCAGTATTTT.

The chain employs TRBV5-1 and TRBJ2-7; TRBD1 aligns across 7 bases. The CDR3 runs to 12 residues. Per germline, CDR1 SGHRS and CDR2 YFSETQ. With V trimmed by 3 bases and J by 6 bases, 3 bases remained unmatched. CDR3 nucleotide sequence: TGCGCCAGCAGCTCGACAGGGAGCGAGCAGTACTTC. Translated, it gives CASSSTGSEQYF.

Written as DNA, the CDR3 is TGTGCCAGCAGCCAAGACGGTACTTCTCACAATCAGCCCCAGCATTTT. It encodes CASSQDGTSHNQPQHF. This chain links TRBV4-2 with TRBJ1-5; D is unclear. V dropped 0 bases and J dropped 3 bases, with 12 bases sitting between them. CDR3 length equals 16 residues. Germline CDR1 is LGHNA and CDR2 is YNFKEQ.

The chain has TRBV2 and TRBJ2-1; TRBD1 matches at 9 bases. The junction had 6 bases not matched to a gene; V was cut back by 6 bases and J by 0 bases. The CDR3 runs 16 residues. In germline, CDR1 is SNHLY, CDR2 FYNNEI. CDR3 loop: CASRAQTGGSYNEQFF. The CDR3 DNA sequence: TGTGCCAGCAGGGCTCAGACAGGGGGCTCCTACAATGAGCAGTTCTTC.